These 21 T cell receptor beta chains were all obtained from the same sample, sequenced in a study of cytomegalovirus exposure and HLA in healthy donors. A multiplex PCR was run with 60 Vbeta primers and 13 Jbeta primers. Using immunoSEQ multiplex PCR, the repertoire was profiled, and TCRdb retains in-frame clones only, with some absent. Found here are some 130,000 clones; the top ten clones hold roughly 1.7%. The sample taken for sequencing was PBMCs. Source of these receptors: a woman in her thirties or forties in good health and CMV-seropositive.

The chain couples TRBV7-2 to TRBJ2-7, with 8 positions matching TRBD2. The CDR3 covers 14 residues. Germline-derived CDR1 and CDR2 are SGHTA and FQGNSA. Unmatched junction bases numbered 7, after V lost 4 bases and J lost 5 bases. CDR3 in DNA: TGTGCCAGCAGCTCCGGGACTAGTACCCACGAGCAGTACTTC. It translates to CASSSGTSTHEQYF.

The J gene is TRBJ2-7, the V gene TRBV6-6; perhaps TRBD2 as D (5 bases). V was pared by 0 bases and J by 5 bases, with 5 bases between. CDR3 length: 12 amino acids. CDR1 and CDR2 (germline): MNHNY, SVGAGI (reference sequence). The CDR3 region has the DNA TGTGCCAGCAGTTACTCGGAGGACGAGCAGTACTTC. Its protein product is CASSYSEDEQYF.

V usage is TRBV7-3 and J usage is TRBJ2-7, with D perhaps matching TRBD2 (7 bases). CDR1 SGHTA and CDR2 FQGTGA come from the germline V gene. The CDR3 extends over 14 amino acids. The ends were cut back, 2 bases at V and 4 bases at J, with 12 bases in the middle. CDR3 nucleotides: TGTGCCAGCAGCTTAGGGAGGGGGGGATACGAGCAGTACTTC. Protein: CASSLGRGGYEQYF.

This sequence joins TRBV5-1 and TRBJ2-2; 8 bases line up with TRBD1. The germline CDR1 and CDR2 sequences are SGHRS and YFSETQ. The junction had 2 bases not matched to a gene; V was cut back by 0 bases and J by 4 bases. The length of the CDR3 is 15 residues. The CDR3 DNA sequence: TGCGCCAGCAGCTTGGGGACAGGGATCACCGGGGAGCTGTTTTTT. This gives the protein CASSLGTGITGELFF. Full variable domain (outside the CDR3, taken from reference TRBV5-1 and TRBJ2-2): KAGVTQTPRYLIKTRGQQVTLSCSPISGHRSVSWYQQTPGQGLQFLFEYFSETQRNKGNFPGRFSGRQFSNSRSEMNVSTLELGDSALYLCASSLGTGITGELFFGEGSRLTVL.

The CDR3 DNA follows: TGTGCCAGCAGGCAAGGGTGGGGCATGAACACTGAAGCTTTCTTT. This encodes CASRQGWGMNTEAFF. The rearrangement links TRBV11-2 to TRBJ1-1; tentative D call: TRBD1 (5 bases). Trimming shortened V by 6 bases and J by 0 bases, and 14 bases separated the two germline ends. Germline V lookup: CDR1 SGHAT, CDR2 FQNNGV. The CDR3 loop spans 15 amino acids.

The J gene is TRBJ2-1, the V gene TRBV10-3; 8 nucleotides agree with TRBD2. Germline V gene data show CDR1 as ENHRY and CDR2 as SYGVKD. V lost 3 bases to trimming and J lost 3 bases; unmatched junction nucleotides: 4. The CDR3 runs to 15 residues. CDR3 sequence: CAISDPGLDYNEQFF. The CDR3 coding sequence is TGTGCCATCAGTGATCCGGGACTAGACTACAATGAGCAGTTCTTC.

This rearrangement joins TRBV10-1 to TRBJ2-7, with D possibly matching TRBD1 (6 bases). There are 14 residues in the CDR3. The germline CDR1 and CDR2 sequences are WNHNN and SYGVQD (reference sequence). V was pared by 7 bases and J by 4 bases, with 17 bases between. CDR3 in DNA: TGCGCCAGCAAAGTCAGGGGAATTACATACGAGCAGTACTTC. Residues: CASKVRGITYEQYF.

The CDR3 protein is CASSLGPSYEQYF. The CDR3 coding sequence is TGTGCCAGCAGTCTCGGTCCCTCCTACGAGCAGTACTTC. This chain links TRBV14 with TRBJ2-7; D remains ambiguous. Germline CDR1 SGHDN, CDR2 FVKESK. The V and J ends lost 6 bases and 0 bases respectively, with 9 bases between them. This CDR3 has 13 amino acids. The variable domain in full, completed from reference TRBV14 and TRBJ2-7, reads EAGVTQFPSHSVIEKGQTVTLRCDPISGHDNLYWYRRVMGKEIKFLLHFVKESKQDESGMPNNRFLAERTGGTYSTLKVQPAELEDSGVYFCASSLGPSYEQYFGPGTRLTVT.

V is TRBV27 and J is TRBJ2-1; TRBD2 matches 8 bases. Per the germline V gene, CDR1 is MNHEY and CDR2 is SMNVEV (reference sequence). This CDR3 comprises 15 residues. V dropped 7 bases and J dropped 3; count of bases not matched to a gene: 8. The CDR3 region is CASTYGGRHYNEQFF. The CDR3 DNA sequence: TGTGCCAGCACCTACGGCGGGAGGCACTACAATGAGCAGTTCTTC.

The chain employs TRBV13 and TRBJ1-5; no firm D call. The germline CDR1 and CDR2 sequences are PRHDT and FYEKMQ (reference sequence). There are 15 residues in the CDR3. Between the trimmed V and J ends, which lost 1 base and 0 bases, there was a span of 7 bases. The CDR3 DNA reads TGTGCCAGCAGCTTAGCGGGGTTTAGCAATCAGCCCCAGCATTTT. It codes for CASSLAGFSNQPQHF.

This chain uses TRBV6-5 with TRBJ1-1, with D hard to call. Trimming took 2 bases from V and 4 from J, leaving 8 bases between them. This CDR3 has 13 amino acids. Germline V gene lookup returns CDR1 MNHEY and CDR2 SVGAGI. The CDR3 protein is CASSYVGVTEAFF. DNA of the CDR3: TGTGCCAGCAGTTACGTCGGGGTCACTGAAGCTTTCTTT.

This CDR3 reads CASRAGGTDTQYF. The CDR3 DNA follows: TGTGCCAGCAGGGCGGGGGGTACAGATACGCAGTATTTT. V usage is TRBV6-1 and J usage is TRBJ2-3; 8 nucleotides align to TRBD2. This CDR3 comprises 13 residues. The ends lost 6 bases at V and 3 bases at J; junction bases unmatched: 2. CDR1 and CDR2 (germline): MNHNS, SASEGT.

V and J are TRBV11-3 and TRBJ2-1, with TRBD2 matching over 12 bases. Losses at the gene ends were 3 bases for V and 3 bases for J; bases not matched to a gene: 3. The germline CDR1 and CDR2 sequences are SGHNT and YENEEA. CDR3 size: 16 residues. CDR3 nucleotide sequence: TGTGCCAGCAGCTTTGGGACTAGCGGGTTCTACAATGAGCAGTTCTTC. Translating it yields CASSFGTSGFYNEQFF.

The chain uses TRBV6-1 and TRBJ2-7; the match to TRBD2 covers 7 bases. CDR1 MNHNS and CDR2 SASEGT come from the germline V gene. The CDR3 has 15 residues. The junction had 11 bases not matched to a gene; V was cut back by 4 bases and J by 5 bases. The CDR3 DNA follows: TGTGCCAGCAGTGGCCAAGCGGGAATCTACCACGAGCAGTACTTC. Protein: CASSGQAGIYHEQYF.

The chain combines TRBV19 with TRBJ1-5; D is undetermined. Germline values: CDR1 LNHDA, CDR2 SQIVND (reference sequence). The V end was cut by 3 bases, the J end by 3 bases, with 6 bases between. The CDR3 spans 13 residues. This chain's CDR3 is CASSIFYNQPQHF. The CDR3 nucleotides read TGTGCCAGTAGTATTTTTTACAATCAGCCCCAGCATTTT.

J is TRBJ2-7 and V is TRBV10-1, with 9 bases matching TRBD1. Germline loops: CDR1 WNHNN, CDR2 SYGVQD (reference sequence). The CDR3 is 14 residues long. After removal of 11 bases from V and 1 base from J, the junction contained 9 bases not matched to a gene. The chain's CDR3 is CASSRDRVSYEQYF. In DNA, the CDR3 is TGCGCCTCCTCGCGGGACAGGGTGTCCTACGAGCAGTACTTC.

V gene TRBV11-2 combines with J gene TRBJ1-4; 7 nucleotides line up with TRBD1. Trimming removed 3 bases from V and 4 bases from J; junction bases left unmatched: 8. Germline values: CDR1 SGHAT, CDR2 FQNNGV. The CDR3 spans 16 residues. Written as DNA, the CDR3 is TGTGCCAGCAGCTTTAAGACAGGGCTCGTTAATGAAAAACTGTTTTTT. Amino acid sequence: CASSFKTGLVNEKLFF.

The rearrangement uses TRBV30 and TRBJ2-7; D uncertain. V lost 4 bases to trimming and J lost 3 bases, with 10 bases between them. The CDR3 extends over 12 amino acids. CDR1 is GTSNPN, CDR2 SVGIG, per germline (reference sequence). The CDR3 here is CAWTDNIYEQYF. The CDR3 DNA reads TGTGCCTGGACAGATAATATCTACGAGCAGTACTTC.

The CDR3 spells CASSQTHYRDAETQYF. The CDR3 bases are TGCGCCAGCAGCCAAACTCATTACAGGGACGCAGAGACCCAGTACTTC. The V gene is TRBV4-3, the J gene TRBJ2-5; D is possibly TRBD1 (6 bases). The CDR3 runs to 16 residues. The germline V gene encodes CDR1 LGHNA and CDR2 YSLEER. The V gene lost 2 bases and the J gene lost 4 bases, with 17 bases spanning the gap.

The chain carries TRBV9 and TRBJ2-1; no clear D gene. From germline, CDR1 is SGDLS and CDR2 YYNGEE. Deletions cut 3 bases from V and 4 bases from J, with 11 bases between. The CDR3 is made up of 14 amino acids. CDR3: CASSGLLSYNEQFF. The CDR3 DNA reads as TGTGCCAGCAGCGGGCTTCTCTCTTACAATGAGCAGTTCTTC.

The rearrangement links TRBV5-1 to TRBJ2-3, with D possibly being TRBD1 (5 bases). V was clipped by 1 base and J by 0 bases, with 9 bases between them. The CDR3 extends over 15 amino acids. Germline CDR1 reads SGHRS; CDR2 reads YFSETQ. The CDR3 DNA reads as TGCGCCAGCAGCTTGCGCAGGGCAAGCACAGATACGCAGTATTTT. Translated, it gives CASSLRRASTDTQYF.